The source of this T cell receptor beta chain is a study of long-term antiretroviral therapy in people with HIV. Study-wide results and caveats: Upon ART, diversity increased but remained lower than transplant donor controls. Information on adherence, resistance and therapy changes was unavailable.

Survey level was the resolution at which the v3.0 immunoSEQ assay ran. Sequencing of each sample targeted roughly 40,000-55,000 T-cell genomes. The data were produced by immunoSEQ multiplex PCR, yet TCRdb's version contains in-frame clones alone and is incomplete. This table has around 23,000 clones, almost 80% appearing once. Trimming removed 5 bases from V and 3 bases from J; junction bases left unmatched: 10. This CDR3 is built from 16 residues. CDR1 is LNHDA, CDR2 SQIVND, per germline (reference sequence). Notes on this clone: The antigen is not known.

V and J are TRBV19 and TRBJ2-1; 7 bases fit TRBD2. This TCR derives from a man in his thirties or forties with HIV. The sequenced sample was unsorted PBMCs, obtained 2.1 years after starting antiretroviral therapy. Here the CDR3 reads CASSSMGGGLYNEQFF. The DNA of the CDR3 is TGTGCCAGTAGTTCCATGGGGGGAGGGCTCTACAATGAGCAGTTCTTC. Filled out from reference TRBV19 and TRBJ2-1, the complete variable domain reads DGGITQSPKYLFRKEGQNVTLSCEQNLNHDAMYWYRQDPGQGLRLIYYSQIVNDFQKGDIAEGYSVSREKKESFPLTVTSAQKNPTAFYLCASSSMGGGLYNEQFFGPGTRLTVL.